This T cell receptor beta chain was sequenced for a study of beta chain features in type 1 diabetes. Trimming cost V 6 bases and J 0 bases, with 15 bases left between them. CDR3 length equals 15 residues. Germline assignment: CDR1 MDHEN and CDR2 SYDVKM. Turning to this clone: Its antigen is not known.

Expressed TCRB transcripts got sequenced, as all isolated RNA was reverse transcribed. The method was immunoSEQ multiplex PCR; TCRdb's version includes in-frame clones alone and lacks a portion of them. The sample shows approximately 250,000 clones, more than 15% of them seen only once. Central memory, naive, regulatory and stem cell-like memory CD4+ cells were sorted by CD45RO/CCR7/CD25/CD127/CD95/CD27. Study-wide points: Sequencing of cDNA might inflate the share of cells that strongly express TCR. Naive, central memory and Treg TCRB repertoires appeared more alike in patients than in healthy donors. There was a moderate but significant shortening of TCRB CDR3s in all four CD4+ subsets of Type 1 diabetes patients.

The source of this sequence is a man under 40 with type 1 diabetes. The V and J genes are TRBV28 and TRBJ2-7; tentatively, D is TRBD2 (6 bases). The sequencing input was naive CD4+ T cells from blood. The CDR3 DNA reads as TGTGCCAGCAGCTATCCGGGACTTGGCTCCTACGAGCAGTACTTC. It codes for CASSYPGLGSYEQYF.